A selection of T cell receptor beta chains follows, all from one sample in a study of post-analysis software for immune sequencing data. TCRdb processed the PCR reads anew with MiXCR; each CDR3 protein has one entry. The data show about half a million distinct CDR3 sequences, less than 40% seen once. Sequenced sample: blood. Every receptor here comes from a girl aged 2-17 years with multiple sclerosis. The CDR3 runs from the conserved cysteine through the conserved F or W. A D gene is named only where the DNA matches it firmly. Size is stated for part of the rows, as once, few or many counts, or as a class when the clone is expanded.

v_call	clone_size	d_call	j_call	cdr3_nt	cdr3_aa
TRBV12-3/TRBV12-4	few	.	TRBJ1-2	TGTGCCAGCAGTTTATCCGGGTACTCTCATGGCTACACCTTC	CASSLSGYSHGYTF
TRBV9	.	TRBD1	TRBJ2-4	TGTGCCAGCAGCATCGACAGGGGGGGAAGCATTCAGTACTTC	CASSIDRGGSIQYF
TRBV29-1	.	TRBD2	TRBJ2-1	TGCAGCGTTGATCGGTTGGGAGGGGAGACCCAGTTCTTC	CSVDRLGGETQFF
TRBV7-2	.	.	TRBJ2-5	TGTGCCAGCACCGAGGTGGGGGGCGTCGAAGAGACCCAGTACTTC	CASTEVGGVEETQYF
TRBV20-1	few	TRBD1	TRBJ1-2	TGCAGTGCTCCTCAAGAGACAGGGGGGTATGGCTACACCTTC	CSAPQETGGYGYTF
TRBV6-5	few	.	TRBJ1-4	TGTGCCAGCAGTTACGGGGGACATCCAACTAATGAAAAACTGTTTTTT	CASSYGGHPTNEKLFF
TRBV28	.	TRBD2	TRBJ2-1	TGTGCCAGCAGTTGGCGGGGGGCCCGAAAGGATGAGCAGTTCTTC	CASSWRGARKDEQFF
TRBV29-1	.	TRBD1	TRBJ1-2	TGCAGCGTTGAGGAACCGGGACAGGGGGGCGGCTACACCTTC	CSVEEPGQGGGYTF
TRBV20-1	few	.	TRBJ2-7	TGCAGTGCTACCATCTCCTACGAGCAGTACTTC	CSATISYEQYF
TRBV13	.	.	TRBJ1-2	TGTGCCAGCAGCCATCCCCCTAACTATGGCTACACCTTC	CASSHPPNYGYTF
TRBV2	few	.	TRBJ1-1	TGTGCCAGCAGTTCTTTTCAGCTGAACACTGAAGCTTTCTTT	CASSSFQLNTEAFF
TRBV6-1	.	.	TRBJ2-3	TGTGCCAGCAGTCTTCGAGGGTTCACAGATACGCAGTATTTT	CASSLRGFTDTQYF
TRBV14	.	TRBD1	TRBJ1-6	TGTGCCAGCAGCCAATTATCAGGGGGCGTTAATTCACCCCTCCACTTT	CASSQLSGGVNSPLHF
TRBV3-1	few	TRBD1	TRBJ2-7	TGTGCCAGCAGCCAACTGACAGGGTGGTACGAGCAGTACTTC	CASSQLTGWYEQYF
TRBV7-9	.	.	TRBJ2-3	TGTGCCAGCAGCTTAGCGCGGCGCGCTAGTCTTGGAGGAGATACGCAGTATTTT	CASSLARRASLGGDTQYF
TRBV12-3/TRBV12-4	few	TRBD1	TRBJ1-2	TGTGCCAGCAGTTTAGGGGACAGGGGGCTGCGCGGCTACACCTTC	CASSLGDRGLRGYTF
TRBV5-1	few	.	TRBJ1-6	TGCGCCAGCAGCTCCTGGGGGACCCAGAGCTCCTATAATTCACCCCTCCACTTT	CASSSWGTQSSYNSPLHF
TRBV4-1	few	.	TRBJ2-1	TGCGCCAGCAGCCTGTCCCAGGGGGGCTCCTACAATGAGCAGTTCTTC	CASSLSQGGSYNEQFF
TRBV28	few	TRBD1	TRBJ1-5	TGTGCCAGCAGCTCGGGACAGGTCTATAGCAATCAGCCCCAGCATTTT	CASSSGQVYSNQPQHF
TRBV6-2/TRBV6-3	.	.	TRBJ1-2	TGTGCCAGCAGGGACGAAGGAGGCTACACCTTC	CASRDEGGYTF
TRBV7-6	.	.	TRBJ2-7	TGTGCCAGCAGCTTAGAAGCGGGCTCCTACAATGAGCAGTACTTC	CASSLEAGSYNEQYF
TRBV3-1	.	TRBD1	TRBJ2-5	TGTGCCAGCAGCCGACAGGACAGGGTGGGAGAGCAGTACTTC	CASSRQDRVGEQYF
TRBV2	.	TRBD1	TRBJ2-4	TGTGCCAGCAGTGACGGGACAGGGGGCAAAAACATTCAGTACTTC	CASSDGTGGKNIQYF